Detailed here is one T cell receptor (beta chain). Trimming at V came to 6 bases and at J to 5 bases, leaving 12 bases not matched to a gene. Germline V gene sequence: CDR1 SEHNR, CDR2 FQNEAQ (reference sequence). The CDR3 loop spans 15 amino acids. This record comes from a study of blood T cell repertoires in COVID-19. Across the whole study: PBMCs, B-cell-depleted T cells, or T cells were the source of the cDNA or gDNA that made up the material.

Method: immunoSEQ multiplex PCR; TCRdb's copy keeps in-frame clones and lacks some. In the table there are roughly 70,000 clones, roughly 75% of which are singletons. This receptor was obtained from a human donor in a cohort sampled during active COVID-19. Input material: peripheral blood. V is TRBV7-9 and J is TRBJ2-7; 8 nucleotides line up with TRBD1. The CDR3 region is CASSQARQGINEQYF. The CDR3 nucleotides read TGTGCCAGCAGTCAGGCTAGACAGGGGATAAACGAGCAGTACTTC.